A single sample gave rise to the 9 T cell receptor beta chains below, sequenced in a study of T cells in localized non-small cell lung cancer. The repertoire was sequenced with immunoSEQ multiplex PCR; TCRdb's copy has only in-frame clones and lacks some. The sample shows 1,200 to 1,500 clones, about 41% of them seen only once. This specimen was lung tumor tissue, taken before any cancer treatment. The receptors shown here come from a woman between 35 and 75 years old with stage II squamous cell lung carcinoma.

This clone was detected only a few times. The CDR3 protein is CASSQDRSSYNEQFF. The CDR3 DNA sequence: TGTGCCAGCAGCCAAGATAGGAGCTCCTACAATGAGCAGTTCTTC. The chain links TRBV7-6 to TRBJ2-1; D call uncertain. There are 15 residues in the CDR3. V was clipped by 5 bases and J by 0 bases, with 11 bases between them. In germline, CDR1 is SGHVS, CDR2 FNYEAQ.

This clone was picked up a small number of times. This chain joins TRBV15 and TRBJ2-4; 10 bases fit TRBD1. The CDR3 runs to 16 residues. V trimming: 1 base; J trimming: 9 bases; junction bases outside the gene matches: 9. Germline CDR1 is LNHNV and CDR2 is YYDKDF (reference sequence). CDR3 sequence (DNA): TGTGCCACCAGCAGAGGAGGGGGACAGGGGAAGGTCATTCAGTACTTC. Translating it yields CATSRGGGQGKVIQYF. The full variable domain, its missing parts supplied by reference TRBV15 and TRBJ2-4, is DAMVIQNPRYQVTQFGKPVTLSCSQTLNHNVMYWYQQKSSQAPKLLFHYYDKDFNNEADTPDNFQSRRPNTSFCFLDIRSPGLGDTAMYLCATSRGGGQGKVIQYFGAGTRLSVL.

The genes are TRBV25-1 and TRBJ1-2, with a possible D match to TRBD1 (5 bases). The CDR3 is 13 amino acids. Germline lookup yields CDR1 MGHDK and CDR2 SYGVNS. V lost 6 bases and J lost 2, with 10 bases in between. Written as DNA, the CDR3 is TGTGCCAGCAGCACCGGGACGAACTATGGCTACACCTTC. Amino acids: CASSTGTNYGYTF.

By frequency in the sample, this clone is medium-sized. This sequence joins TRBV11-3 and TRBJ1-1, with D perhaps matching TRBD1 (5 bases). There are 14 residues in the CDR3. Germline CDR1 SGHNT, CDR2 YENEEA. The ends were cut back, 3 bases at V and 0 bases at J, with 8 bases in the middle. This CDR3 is CASSFGGMNTEAFF. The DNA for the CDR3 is TGTGCCAGCAGCTTCGGGGGGATGAACACTGAAGCTTTCTTT.

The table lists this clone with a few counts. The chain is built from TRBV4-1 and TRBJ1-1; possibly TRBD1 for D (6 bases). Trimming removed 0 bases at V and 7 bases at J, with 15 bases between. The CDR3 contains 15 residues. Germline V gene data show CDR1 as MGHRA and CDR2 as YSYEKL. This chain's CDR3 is CASSQDSGTRDEAFF. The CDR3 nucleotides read TGCGCCAGCAGCCAAGATTCCGGGACAAGGGATGAAGCTTTCTTT.

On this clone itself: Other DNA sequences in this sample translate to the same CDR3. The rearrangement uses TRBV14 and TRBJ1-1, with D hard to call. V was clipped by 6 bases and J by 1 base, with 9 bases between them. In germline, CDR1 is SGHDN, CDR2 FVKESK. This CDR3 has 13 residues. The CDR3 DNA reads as TGTGCCAGCAGTCGGGGTCAGAACACTGAAGCTTTCTTT. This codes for CASSRGQNTEAFF.

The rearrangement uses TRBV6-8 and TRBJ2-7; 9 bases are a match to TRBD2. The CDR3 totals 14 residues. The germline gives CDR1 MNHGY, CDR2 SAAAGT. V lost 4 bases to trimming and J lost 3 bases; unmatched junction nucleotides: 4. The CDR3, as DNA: TGTGCCAGCAGTTGGCTAGCGGGGAGCTACGAGCAGTACTTC. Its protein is CASSWLAGSYEQYF.

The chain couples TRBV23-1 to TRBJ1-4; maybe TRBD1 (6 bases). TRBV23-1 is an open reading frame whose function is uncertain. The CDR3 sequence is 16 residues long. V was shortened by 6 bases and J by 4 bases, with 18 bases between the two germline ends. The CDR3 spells CASSQDLGGGNEKLFF. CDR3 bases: TGCGCCAGCAGCCAAGATCTGGGAGGGGGTAATGAAAAACTGTTTTTT.

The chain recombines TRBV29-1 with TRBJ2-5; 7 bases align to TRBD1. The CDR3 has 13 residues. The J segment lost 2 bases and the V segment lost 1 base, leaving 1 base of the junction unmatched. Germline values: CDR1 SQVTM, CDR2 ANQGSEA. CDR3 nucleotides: TGCAGCGTTGAAGGACAGGGACAAGAGACCCAGTACTTC. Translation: CSVEGQGQETQYF.